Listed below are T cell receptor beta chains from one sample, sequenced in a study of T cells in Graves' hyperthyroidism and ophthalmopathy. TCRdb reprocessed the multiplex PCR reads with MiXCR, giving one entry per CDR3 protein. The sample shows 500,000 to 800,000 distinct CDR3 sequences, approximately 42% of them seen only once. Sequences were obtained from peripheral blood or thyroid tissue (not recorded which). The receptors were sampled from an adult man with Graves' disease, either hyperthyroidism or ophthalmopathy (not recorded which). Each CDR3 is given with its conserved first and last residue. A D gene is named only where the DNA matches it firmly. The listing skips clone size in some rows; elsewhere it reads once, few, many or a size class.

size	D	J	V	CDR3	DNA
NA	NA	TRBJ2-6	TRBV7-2	CASSATGNVLTF	TGTGCCAGCAGTGCCACAGGCAACGTCCTGACTTTC
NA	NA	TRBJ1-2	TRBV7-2	CASRTPTGSNYGYTF	TGTGCCAGCAGAACCCCGACAGGATCTAACTATGGCTACACCTTC
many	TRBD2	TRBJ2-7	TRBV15	CATSSTSGNSYEQYF	TGTGCCACCAGCTCTACTAGCGGGAACTCCTACGAGCAGTACTTC
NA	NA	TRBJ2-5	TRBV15	CATSRDFGGPQGTQYF	TGTGCCACCAGCAGAGATTTCGGGGGCCCCCAAGGGACCCAGTACTTC
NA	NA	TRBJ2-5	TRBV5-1	CASSLGTVGETQYF	TGCGCCAGCAGCTTGGGGACGGTTGGGGAGACCCAGTACTTC
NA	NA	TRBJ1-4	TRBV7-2	CASSLTGAANEKLFF	TGTGCCAGCAGCTTGACCGGGGCGGCTAATGAAAAACTGTTTTTT
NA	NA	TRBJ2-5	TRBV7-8	CASSSYRVQETQYF	TGTGCCAGCAGCAGTTACAGGGTACAAGAGACCCAGTACTTC
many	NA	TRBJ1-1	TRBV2	CASTKQDTEAFF	TGTGCCAGCACCAAACAGGACACTGAAGCTTTCTTT
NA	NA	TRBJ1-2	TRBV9	CASSGGQPTYGYTF	TGTGCCAGCAGCGGAGGACAGCCCACCTATGGCTACACCTTC
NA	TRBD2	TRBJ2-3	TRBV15	CATSRTSGRATSTDTQYF	TGTGCCACCAGCAGGACTAGCGGGAGGGCTACTAGCACAGATACGCAGTATTTT
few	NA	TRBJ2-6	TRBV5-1	CASSLVLRDAGANVLTF	TGCGCCAGCAGCTTGGTCCTTCGGGATGCTGGGGCCAACGTCCTGACTTTC
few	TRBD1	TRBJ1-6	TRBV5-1	CASSLAGQVVFNSPLHF	TGCGCCAGCAGCCTCGCCGGACAGGTAGTCTTTAATTCACCCCTCCACTTT
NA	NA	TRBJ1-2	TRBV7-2	CASRKQGLNYGYTF	TGTGCCAGCAGGAAACAGGGACTCAACTATGGCTACACCTTC
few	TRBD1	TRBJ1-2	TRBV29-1	CAWSPTGRGYTF	TGTGCCTGGAGCCCGACAGGGAGAGGCTACACCTTC